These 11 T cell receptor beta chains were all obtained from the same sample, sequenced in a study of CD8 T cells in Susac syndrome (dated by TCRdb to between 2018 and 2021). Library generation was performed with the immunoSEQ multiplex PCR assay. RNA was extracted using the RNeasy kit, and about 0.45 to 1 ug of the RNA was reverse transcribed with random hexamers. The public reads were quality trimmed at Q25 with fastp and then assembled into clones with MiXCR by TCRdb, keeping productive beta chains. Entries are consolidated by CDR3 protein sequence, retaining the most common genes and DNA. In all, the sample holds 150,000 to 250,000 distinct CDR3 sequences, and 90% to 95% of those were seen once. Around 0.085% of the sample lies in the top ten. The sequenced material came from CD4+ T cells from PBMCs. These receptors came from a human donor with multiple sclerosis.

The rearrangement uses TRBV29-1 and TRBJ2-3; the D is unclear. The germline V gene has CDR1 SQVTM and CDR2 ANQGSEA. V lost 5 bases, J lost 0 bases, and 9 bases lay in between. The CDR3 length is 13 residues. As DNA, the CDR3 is TGCAGCGTTTACCCGGCTAGCACAGATACGCAGTATTTT. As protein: CSVYPASTDTQYF.

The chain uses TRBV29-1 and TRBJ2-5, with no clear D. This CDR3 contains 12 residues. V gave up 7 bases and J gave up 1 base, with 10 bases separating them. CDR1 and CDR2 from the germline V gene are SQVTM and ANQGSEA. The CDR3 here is CSGGAAQETQYF. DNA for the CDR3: TGCAGCGGCGGAGCAGCCCAAGAGACCCAGTACTTC.

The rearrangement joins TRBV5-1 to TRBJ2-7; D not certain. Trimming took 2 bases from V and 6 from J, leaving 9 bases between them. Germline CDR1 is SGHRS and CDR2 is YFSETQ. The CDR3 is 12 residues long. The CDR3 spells CASSFHRTEQYF. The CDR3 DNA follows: TGCGCCAGCAGCTTCCACCGAACCGAGCAGTACTTC.

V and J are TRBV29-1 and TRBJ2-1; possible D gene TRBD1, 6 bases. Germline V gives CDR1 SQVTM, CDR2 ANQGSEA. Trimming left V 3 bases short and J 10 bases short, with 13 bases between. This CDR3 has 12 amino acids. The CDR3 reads CSVEQGNREQFF. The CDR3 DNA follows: TGCAGCGTTGAGCAGGGGAATAGGGAGCAGTTCTTC.

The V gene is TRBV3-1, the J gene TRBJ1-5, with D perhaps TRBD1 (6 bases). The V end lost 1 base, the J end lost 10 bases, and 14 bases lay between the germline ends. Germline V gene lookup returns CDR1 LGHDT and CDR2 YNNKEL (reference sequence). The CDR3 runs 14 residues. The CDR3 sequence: CASSQGGARRPQHF. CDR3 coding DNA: TGTGCCAGCAGCCAAGGGGGGGCCCGTCGACCCCAGCATTTT.

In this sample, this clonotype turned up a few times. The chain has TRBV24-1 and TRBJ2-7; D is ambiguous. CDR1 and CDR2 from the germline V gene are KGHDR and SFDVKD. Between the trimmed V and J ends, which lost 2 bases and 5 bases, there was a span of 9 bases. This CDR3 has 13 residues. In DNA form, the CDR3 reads TGTGCCACCAGTGATTCCCACAGCGACGAGCAGTACTTC. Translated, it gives CATSDSHSDEQYF.

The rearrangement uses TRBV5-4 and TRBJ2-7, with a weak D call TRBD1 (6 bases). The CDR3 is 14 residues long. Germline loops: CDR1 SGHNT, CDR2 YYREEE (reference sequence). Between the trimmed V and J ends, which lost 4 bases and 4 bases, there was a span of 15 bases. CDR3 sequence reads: CASSTWTDQYEQYF. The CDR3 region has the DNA TGTGCCAGCAGCACTTGGACAGACCAGTACGAGCAGTACTTC.

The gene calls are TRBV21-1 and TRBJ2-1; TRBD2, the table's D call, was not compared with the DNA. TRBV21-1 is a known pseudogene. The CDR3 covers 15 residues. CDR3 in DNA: TGTGCCAGCAGCGATGCGGGAGTGCGGGACAATGAGCAGTTCTTC. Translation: CASSDAGVRDNEQFF.

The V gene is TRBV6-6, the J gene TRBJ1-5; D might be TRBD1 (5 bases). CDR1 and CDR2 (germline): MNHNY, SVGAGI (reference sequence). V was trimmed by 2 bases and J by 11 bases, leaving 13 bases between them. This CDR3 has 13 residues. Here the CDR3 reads CASSYASGGAQHF. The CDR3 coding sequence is TGTGCCAGCAGTTACGCCTCCGGGGGGGCCCAGCATTTT.

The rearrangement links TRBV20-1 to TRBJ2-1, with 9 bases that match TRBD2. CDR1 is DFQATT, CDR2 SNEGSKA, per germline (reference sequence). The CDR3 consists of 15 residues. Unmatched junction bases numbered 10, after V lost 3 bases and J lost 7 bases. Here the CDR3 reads CSARVASSGVNEQFF. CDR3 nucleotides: TGCAGTGCTAGGGTGGCGTCTAGCGGGGTTAATGAGCAGTTCTTC.

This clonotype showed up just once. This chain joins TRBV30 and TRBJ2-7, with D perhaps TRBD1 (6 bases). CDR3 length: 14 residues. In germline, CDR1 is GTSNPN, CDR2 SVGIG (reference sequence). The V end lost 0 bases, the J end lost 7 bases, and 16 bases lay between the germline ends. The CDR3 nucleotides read TGTGCCTGGAGTGTACAGGGTGGTTTGGATGAGCAGTACTTC. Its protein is CAWSVQGGLDEQYF.